This T cell receptor beta chain was profiled in a study of cytomegalovirus exposure and HLA in healthy donors. General study findings and limits: Later analysis identified several of the most significant clusters that appeared linked to common viral pathogens.

Comment on this clone: As yet, its antigen is unknown.

J lost 3 bases, V lost 1 base, and 4 bases had no gene match. CDR1 and CDR2 (germline): LGHNA, YSLEER. The CDR3 loop spans 17 amino acids. Donors were ostensibly healthy at sampling, although undocumented immune exposures were probable. With 60 Vbeta and 13 Jbeta primers, the PCR was carried out. TCRdb keeps only in-frame clones here, not all; method: immunoSEQ multiplex PCR. The sample has tens of thousands of clones, more than 70% seen once; the top ten hold under 30%. This TCR came from a woman between 40 and 50 years old in good health and CMV-seropositive. Sample: PBMCs. The chain is built from TRBV4-3 and TRBJ2-3; 13 positions agree with TRBD2. The CDR3 spells CASSQGGLAGVTDTQYF. CDR3 DNA sequence: TGCGCCAGCAGCCAAGGAGGACTAGCGGGGGTTACAGATACGCAGTATTTT.